This T cell receptor (beta chain) is drawn from a study of shared clonotypes between healthy human individuals. About the research overall: Aged 18 to 49, the donors were a couple of women and a few men. Study conclusions and caveats: Deeper or shallower sequencing was expected to change how clonotypes are shared among donors. Among non-shared clonotypes, generation probabilities were lower than among those shared by all four donors. The study generally estimated greater richness for naive than memory subsets.

Worth noting for this clone: No antigen is known for it.

Sequencing was performed with immunoSEQ multiplex PCR; in TCRdb, only in-frame clones are kept and a portion is missing. In the table there are approximately 350,000 clones, 95% to 97% of which are singletons. The CDR3 spans 15 residues. V lost 0 bases, J lost 4 bases, and 10 bases lay in between. CDR1 is LNHNV, CDR2 YYDKDF, per germline (reference sequence). The rearrangement joins TRBV15 to TRBJ2-1; TRBD1 or TRBD2 may be the D gene (5 bases each). This sequence was found in a man between 25 and 39 years old in good health. The sequenced material came from memory CD8+ T cells sorted from blood. Stated subset: CD45RO+ cells pooled with CCR7-negative TemRA cells. CDR3 nucleotide sequence: TGTGCCACCAGCAGAGATCCGGGGCCTTACAATGAGCAGTTCTTC. Its protein is CATSRDPGPYNEQFF.